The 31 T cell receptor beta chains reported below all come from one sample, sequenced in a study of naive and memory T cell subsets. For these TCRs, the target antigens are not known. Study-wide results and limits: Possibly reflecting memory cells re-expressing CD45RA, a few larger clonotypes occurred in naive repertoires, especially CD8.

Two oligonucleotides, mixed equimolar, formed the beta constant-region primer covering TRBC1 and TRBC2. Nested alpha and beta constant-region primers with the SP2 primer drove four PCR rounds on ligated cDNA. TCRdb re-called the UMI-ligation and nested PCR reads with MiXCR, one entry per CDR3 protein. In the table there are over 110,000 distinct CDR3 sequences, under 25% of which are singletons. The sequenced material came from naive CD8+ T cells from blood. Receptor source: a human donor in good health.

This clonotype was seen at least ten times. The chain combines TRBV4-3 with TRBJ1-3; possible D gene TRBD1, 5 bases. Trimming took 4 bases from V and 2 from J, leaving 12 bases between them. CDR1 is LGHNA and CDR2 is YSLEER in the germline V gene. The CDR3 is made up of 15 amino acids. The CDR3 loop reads CASSPRQGAGNTIYF. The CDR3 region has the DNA TGCGCCAGCAGCCCCCGGCAGGGTGCTGGAAACACCATATATTTT.

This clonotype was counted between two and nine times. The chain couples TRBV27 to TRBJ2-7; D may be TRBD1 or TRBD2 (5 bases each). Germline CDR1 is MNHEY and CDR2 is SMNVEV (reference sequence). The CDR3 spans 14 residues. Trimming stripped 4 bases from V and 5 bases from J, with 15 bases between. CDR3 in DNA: TGTGCCAGCAGTTCAAGGGGTCTCGGGGACGAGCAGTACTTC. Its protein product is CASSSRGLGDEQYF.

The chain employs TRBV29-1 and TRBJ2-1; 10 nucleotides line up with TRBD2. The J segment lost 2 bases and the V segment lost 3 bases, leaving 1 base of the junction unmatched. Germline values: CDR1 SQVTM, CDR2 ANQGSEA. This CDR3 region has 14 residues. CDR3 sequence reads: CSVDGLAAYNEQFF. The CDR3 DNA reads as TGCAGCGTTGACGGACTAGCGGCCTACAATGAGCAGTTCTTC.

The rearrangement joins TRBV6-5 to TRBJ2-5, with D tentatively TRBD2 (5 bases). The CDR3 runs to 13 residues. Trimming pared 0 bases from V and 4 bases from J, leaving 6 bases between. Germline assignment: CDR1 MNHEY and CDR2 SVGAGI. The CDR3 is CASSYSGGETQYF. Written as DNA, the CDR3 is TGTGCCAGCAGTTACTCTGGAGGAGAGACCCAGTACTTC.

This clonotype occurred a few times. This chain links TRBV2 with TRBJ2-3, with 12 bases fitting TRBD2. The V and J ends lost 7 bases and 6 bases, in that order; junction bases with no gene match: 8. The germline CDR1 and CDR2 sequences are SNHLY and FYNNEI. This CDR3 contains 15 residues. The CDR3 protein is CASIRLAGDSDTQYF. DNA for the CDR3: TGTGCCAGCATTCGACTAGCGGGAGATAGTGATACGCAGTATTTT.

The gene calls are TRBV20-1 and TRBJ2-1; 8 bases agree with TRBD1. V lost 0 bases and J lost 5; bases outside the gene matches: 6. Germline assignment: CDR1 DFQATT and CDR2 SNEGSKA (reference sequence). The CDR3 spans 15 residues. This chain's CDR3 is CSARDIGTGDNEQFF. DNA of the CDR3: TGCAGTGCTAGAGATATTGGGACAGGTGACAATGAGCAGTTCTTC.

The CDR3 DNA follows: TGTGCCAGCAGCCCATCAATCCGGACTAGCGGGAGTAGGGTCACAGATACGCAGTATTTT. It encodes CASSPSIRTSGSRVTDTQYF. The V gene is TRBV4-2, the J gene TRBJ2-3; the match to TRBD2 covers 13 bases. Germline V gene lookup returns CDR1 LGHNA and CDR2 YNFKEQ. The CDR3 length is 20 residues. V shed 4 bases and J 2 bases; nucleotides not matched to a gene: 15.

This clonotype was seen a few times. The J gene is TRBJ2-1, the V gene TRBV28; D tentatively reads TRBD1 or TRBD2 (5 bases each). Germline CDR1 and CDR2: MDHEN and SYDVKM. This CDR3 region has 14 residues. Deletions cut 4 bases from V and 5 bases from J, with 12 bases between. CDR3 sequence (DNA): TGTGCCAGCAGTTCTACCGGGACCCACAATGAGCAGTTCTTC. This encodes CASSSTGTHNEQFF.

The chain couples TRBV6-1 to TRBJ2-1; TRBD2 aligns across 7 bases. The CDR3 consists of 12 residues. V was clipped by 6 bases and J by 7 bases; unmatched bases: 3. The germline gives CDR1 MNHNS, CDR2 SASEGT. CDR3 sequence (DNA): TGTGCCAGCAGATCCGGGGGGAATGAGCAGTTCTTC. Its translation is CASRSGGNEQFF.

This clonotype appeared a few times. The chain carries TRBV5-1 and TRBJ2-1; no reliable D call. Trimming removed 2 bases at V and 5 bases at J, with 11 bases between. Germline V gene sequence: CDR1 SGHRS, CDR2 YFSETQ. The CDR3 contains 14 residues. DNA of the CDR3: TGCGCCAGCAGCTTAGGGATGATCAACAATGAGCAGTTCTTC. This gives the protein CASSLGMINNEQFF.

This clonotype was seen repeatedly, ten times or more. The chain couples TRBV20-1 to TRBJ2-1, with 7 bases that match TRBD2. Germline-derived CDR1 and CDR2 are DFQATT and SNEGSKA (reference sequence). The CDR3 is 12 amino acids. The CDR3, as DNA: TGCAGGGCTGGGGGGGATTACAATGAGCAGTTCTTC. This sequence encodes CRAGGDYNEQFF.

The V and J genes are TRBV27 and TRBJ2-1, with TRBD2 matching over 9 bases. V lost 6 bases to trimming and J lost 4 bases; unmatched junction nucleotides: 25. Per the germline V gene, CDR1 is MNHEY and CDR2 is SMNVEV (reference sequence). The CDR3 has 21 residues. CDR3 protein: CASREAYRKLAGPLGYNEQFF. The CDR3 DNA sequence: TGTGCCAGCAGAGAGGCCTATCGTAAGCTAGCGGGGCCCCTTGGTTACAATGAGCAGTTCTTC.

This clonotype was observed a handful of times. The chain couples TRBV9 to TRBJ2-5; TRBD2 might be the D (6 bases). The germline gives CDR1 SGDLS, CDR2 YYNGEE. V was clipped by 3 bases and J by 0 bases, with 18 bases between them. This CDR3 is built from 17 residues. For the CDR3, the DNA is TGTGCCAGCAGCGGCCTCCGGGACTCGAAGTACCAAGAGACCCAGTACTTC. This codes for CASSGLRDSKYQETQYF.

CDR3 amino acids: CASSLLLAGGGQGETQYF. CDR3 bases: TGTGCCAGCAGTTTACTTCTAGCGGGAGGGGGCCAGGGAGAGACCCAGTACTTC. This rearrangement joins TRBV28 to TRBJ2-5; 12 bases line up with TRBD2. The CDR3 covers 18 residues. J was trimmed by 4 bases and V by 2 bases; bases with no gene match: 11. Germline V gives CDR1 MDHEN, CDR2 SYDVKM. Filled out from reference TRBV28 and TRBJ2-5, the complete variable domain reads DVKVTQSSRYLVKRTGEKVFLECVQDMDHENMFWYRQDPGLGLRLIYFSYDVKMKEKGDIPEGYSVSREKKERFSLILESASTNQTSMYLCASSLLLAGGGQGETQYFGPGTRLLVL.

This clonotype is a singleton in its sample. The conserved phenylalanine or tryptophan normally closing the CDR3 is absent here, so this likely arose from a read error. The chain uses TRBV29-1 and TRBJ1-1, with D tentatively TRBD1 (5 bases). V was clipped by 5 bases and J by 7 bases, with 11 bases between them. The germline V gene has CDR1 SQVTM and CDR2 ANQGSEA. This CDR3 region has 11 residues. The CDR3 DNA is TGCAGCGTTCCCCAGGGCATTGAAGCTTTCTCT. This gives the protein CSVPQGIEAFS.

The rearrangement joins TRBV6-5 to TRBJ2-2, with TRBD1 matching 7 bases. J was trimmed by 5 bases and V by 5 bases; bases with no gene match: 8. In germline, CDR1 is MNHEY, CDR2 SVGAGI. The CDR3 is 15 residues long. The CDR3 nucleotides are TGTGCCAGCAGTCCACGGGACAGTCAGACCGGGGAGCTGTTTTTT. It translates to CASSPRDSQTGELFF.

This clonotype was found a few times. The CDR3 here is CAISDGQSQHF. CDR3 nucleotides: TGTGCCATCAGTGACGGACAGTCCCAGCATTTT. This rearrangement joins TRBV10-3 to TRBJ1-5; D perhaps matches TRBD1 (6 bases). The CDR3 contains 11 residues. The V gene's germline CDR1 is ENHRY and CDR2 SYGVKD. V was clipped by 3 bases and J by 11 bases, with 8 bases between them.

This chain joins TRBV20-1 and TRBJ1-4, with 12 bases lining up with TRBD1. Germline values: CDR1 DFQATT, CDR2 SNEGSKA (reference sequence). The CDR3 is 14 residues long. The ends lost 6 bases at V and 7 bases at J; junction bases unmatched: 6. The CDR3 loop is CSAAGTGGLEKLFF. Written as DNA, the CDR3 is TGCAGTGCCGCCGGGACAGGGGGCCTTGAAAAACTGTTTTTT.

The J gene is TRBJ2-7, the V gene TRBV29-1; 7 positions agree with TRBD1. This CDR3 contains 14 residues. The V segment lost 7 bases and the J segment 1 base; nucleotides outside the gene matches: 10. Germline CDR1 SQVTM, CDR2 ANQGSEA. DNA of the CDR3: TGCAGCGCGTTGATTTGGACAGGTTCCTACGAGCAGTACTTC. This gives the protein CSALIWTGSYEQYF.

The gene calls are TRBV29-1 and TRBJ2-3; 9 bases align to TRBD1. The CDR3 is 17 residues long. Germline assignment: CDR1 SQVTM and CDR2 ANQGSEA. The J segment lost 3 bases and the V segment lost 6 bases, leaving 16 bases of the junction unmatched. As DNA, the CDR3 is TGCAGCGTCGATACTGACAGGGGGAACGATCATACAGATACGCAGTATTTT. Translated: CSVDTDRGNDHTDTQYF.

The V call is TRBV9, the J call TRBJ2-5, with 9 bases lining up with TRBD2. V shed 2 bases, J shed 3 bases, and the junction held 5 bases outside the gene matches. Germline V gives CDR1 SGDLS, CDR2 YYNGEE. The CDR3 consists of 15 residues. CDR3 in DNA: TGTGCCAGCAGCGTCGGCGGGAGGGCGAAAGAGACCCAGTACTTC. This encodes CASSVGGRAKETQYF.

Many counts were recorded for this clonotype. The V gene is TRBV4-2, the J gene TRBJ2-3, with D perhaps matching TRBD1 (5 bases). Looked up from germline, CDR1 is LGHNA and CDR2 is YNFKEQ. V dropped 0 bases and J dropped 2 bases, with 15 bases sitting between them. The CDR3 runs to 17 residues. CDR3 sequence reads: CASSQESSGQSTDTQYF. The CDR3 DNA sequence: TGTGCCAGCAGCCAAGAGTCGTCAGGACAATCCACAGATACGCAGTATTTT.

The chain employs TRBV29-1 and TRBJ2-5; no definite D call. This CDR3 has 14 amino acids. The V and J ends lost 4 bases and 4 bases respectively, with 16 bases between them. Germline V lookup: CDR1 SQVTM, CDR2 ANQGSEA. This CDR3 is CSVGPPEVRETQYF. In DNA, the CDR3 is TGCAGCGTTGGGCCGCCCGAGGTCAGAGAGACCCAGTACTTC.

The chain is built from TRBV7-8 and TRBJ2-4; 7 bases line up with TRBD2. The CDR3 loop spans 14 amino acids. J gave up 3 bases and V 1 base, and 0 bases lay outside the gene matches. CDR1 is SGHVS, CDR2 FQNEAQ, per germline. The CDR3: CASSLVAGKNIQYF. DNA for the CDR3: TGTGCCAGCAGCTTAGTAGCGGGCAAAAACATTCAGTACTTC.

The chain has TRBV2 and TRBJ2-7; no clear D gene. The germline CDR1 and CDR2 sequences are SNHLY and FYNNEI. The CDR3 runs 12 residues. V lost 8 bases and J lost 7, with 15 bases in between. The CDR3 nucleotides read TGTGCCAGCCCGGACCCGCTTGGGGAGCAGTACTTC. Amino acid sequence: CASPDPLGEQYF.

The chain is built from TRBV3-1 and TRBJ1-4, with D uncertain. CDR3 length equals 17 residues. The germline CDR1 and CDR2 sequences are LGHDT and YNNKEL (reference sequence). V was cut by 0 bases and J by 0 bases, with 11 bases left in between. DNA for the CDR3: TGTGCCAGCAGCCAAGATCCCGTGGATGCAACTAATGAAAAACTGTTTTTT. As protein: CASSQDPVDATNEKLFF.

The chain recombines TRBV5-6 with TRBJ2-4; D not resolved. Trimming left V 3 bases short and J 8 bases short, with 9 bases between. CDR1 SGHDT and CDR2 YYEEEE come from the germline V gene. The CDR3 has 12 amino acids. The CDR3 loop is CASSSYMDIQYF. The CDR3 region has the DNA TGTGCCAGCAGCTCGTACATGGACATTCAGTACTTC. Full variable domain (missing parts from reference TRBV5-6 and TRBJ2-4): DAGVTQSPTHLIKTRGQQVTLRCSPKSGHDTVSWYQQALGQGPQFIFQYYEEEERQRGNFPDRFSGHQFPNYSSELNVNALLLGDSALYLCASSSYMDIQYFGAGTRLSVL.

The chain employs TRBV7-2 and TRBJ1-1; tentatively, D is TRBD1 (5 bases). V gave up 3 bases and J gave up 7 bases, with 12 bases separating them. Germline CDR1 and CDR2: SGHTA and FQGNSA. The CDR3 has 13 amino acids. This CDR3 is CASSLPQENEAFF. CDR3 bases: TGTGCCAGCAGCTTGCCACAGGAGAATGAAGCTTTCTTT.

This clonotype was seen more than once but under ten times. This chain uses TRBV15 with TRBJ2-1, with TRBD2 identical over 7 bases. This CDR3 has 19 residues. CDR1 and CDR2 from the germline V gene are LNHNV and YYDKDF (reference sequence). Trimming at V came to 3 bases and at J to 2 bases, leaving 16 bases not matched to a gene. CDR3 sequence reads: CATSSTSTPRGGPYNEQFF. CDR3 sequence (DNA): TGTGCCACCAGCAGTACCAGTACCCCCCGGGGAGGGCCCTACAATGAGCAGTTCTTC.

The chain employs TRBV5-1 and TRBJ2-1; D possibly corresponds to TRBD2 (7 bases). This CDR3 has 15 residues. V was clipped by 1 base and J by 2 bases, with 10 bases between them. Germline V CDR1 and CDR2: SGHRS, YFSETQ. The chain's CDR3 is CASSLRGGAYNEQFF. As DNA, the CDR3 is TGCGCCAGCAGCTTGAGGGGGGGAGCCTACAATGAGCAGTTCTTC.

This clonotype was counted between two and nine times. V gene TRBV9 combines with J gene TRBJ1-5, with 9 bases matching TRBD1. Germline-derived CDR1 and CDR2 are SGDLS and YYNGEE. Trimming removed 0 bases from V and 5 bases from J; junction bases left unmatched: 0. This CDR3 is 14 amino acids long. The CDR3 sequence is CASSVGQGDQPQHF. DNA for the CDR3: TGTGCCAGCAGCGTAGGACAGGGGGATCAGCCCCAGCATTTT.